Each of the 3 T cell receptor beta chains below was sequenced from the same sample in a study of cytomegalovirus exposure and HLA in healthy donors. Both 60 Vbeta primers and 13 Jbeta primers went into the PCR. Sequencing was performed with immunoSEQ multiplex PCR; in TCRdb, only in-frame clones are kept and a portion is missing. The sample contains over 100,000 clones, around 80% of which appear only once. Sequencing was performed on PBMCs. These receptors originate from a man aged 25 to 45 in good health and CMV-seronegative.

The V call is TRBV5-1, the J call TRBJ1-5, with 7 nucleotides matching TRBD1. Germline assignment: CDR1 SGHRS and CDR2 YFSETQ. The CDR3 is 14 amino acids. V dropped 2 bases and J dropped 2; count of bases not matched to a gene: 1. The CDR3 region is CASSFTGGNQPQHF. The CDR3 DNA reads as TGCGCCAGCAGCTTTACAGGGGGCAATCAGCCCCAGCATTTT.

This clone was counted a few times. The J gene is TRBJ2-7, the V gene TRBV27, with a tentative D call TRBD2 (6 bases). The CDR3 length is 14 residues. Germline CDR1 reads MNHEY; CDR2 reads SMNVEV (reference sequence). Trimming left V 2 bases short and J 0 bases short, with 8 bases between. The CDR3 DNA is TGTGCCAGCAGTTTAGGGGGGAGCTCCTACGAGCAGTACTTC. It codes for CASSLGGSSYEQYF.

This clone was recorded once. The V gene is TRBV2, the J gene TRBJ1-1, with 8 bases lining up with TRBD1. V lost 6 bases to trimming and J lost 2 bases; unmatched junction nucleotides: 8. The germline V gene has CDR1 SNHLY and CDR2 FYNNEI. The CDR3 length is 15 residues. The DNA for the CDR3 is TGTGCCAGCAGAGCAAGGACAGGGACAAACACTGAAGCTTTCTTT. Translation: CASRARTGTNTEAFF.